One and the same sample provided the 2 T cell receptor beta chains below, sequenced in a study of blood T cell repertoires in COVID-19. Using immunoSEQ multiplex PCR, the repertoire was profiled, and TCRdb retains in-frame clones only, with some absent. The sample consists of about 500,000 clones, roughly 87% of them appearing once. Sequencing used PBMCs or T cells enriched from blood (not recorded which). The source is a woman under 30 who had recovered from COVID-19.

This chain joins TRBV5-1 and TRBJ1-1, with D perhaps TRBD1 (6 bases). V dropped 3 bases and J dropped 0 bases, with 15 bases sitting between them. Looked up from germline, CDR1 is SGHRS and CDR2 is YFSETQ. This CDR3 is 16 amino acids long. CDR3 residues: CASSYRDTSMNTEAFF. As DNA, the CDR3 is TGCGCCAGCAGCTACCGGGACACTTCCATGAACACTGAAGCTTTCTTT.

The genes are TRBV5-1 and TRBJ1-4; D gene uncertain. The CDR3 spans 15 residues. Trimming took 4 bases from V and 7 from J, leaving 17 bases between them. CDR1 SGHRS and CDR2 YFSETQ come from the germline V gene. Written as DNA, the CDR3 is TGCGCCAGCAGCCCCGACCCCGGGAAGGGTGAAAAACTGTTTTTT. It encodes CASSPDPGKGEKLFF.